The TCR beta chain described here comes from a study of T cells in Graves' hyperthyroidism and ophthalmopathy. Trimming took 0 bases from V and 9 from J, leaving 14 bases between them. Germline-derived CDR1 and CDR2 are DFQATT and SNEGSKA (reference sequence). The CDR3 contains 13 residues. Hyperthyroidism in the patients, aged 18 to 65, was newly diagnosed and under 2 months in duration. Investigators excluded patients with uncontrolled infection, other autoimmune disease, pregnancy or lactation. It was at first hyperthyroidism diagnosis, before any ophthalmopathy symptoms, that the blood sample was taken. The PBMCs had their origin in 8.5 to 10 ml of fresh peripheral blood. What was amplified from RNA transcripts were TCR beta CDR3 regions. During a first-round RT-PCR of the TCR CDR3, the HTBI primer set was used. TCRdb re-analysed the multiplex PCR reads in MiXCR, keeping a single row per CDR3 protein. The sample carries 270,000 or so distinct CDR3 sequences, about 16% recorded once.

This clonotype was counted ten times or more. This sequence joins TRBV20-1 and TRBJ2-5; D not resolved. Sequencing used blood. The origin of this receptor is a woman aged 50 to 60 with Graves' hyperthyroidism that later progressed to Graves' ophthalmopathy. CDR3 nucleotide sequence: TGCAGTGCTAGAGATGTAATGACTGGCGCCCAGTACTTC. Amino acid sequence: CSARDVMTGAQYF.